Following are 22 T cell receptor beta chains from one sample sequenced in a study of blood T cells in healthy people across ages. Primed by a sample-barcoded 5' primer and a J-beta primer mix, a second PCR proceeded for about 7 to 11 cycles. In TCRdb, the 5' RACE reads were re-called with MiXCR into one record per CDR3 protein. The sample lists 1.5 million to 2 million distinct CDR3 sequences; almost 35% were seen once. The sequenced sample consisted of blood. The receptors here all came from a woman aged 25 to 39 in good health.

This clonotype was picked up a small number of times. The V and J genes are TRBV12-3 or TRBV12-4 and TRBJ2-1; 8 bases line up with TRBD2. The junction had 8 bases not matched to a gene; V was cut back by 3 bases and J by 7 bases. The CDR3 is made up of 15 amino acids. The CDR3 sequence: CASSLGLGVKNEQFF. Here the CDR3 DNA reads TGTGCCAGCAGTTTGGGACTAGGAGTGAAAAATGAGCAGTTCTTC.

Concerning this clonotype itself: The junction does not match germline at one end; this may be a read error. The rearrangement links TRBV20-1 to TRBJ2-3, with TRBD2 identical over 13 bases. Germline V gene data show CDR1 as DFQATT and CDR2 as SNEGSKA (reference sequence). CDR3 length equals 17 residues. The CDR3 reads CSARGLAGGSGTGTQYF. The CDR3 bases are TGCAGTGCTAGAGGACTAGCGGGGGGCTCTGGCACAGGTACGCAGTATTTT.

The gene calls are TRBV18 and TRBJ2-1; possibly TRBD2 for D (7 bases). Germline CDR1 is KGHSH and CDR2 is LQKENI. The CDR3 totals 17 residues. Trimming removed 4 bases at V and 4 bases at J, with 20 bases between. In nucleotides, the CDR3 is TGTGCCAGCTCACAAGGGGGACTCGGGGGGCGATACAATGAGCAGTTCTTC. It specifies CASSQGGLGGRYNEQFF.

The chain carries TRBV6-1 and TRBJ1-6; D may be TRBD1 (6 bases). The CDR3 length is 15 residues. Trimming took 5 bases from V and 6 from J, leaving 14 bases between them. The V gene's germline CDR1 is MNHNS and CDR2 SASEGT. CDR3 loop: CASSSRGPGNSPLHF. The CDR3 DNA is TGTGCCAGCAGTTCCCGGGGGCCGGGTAATTCACCCCTCCACTTT.

This clonotype was counted many times. The V gene is TRBV15, the J gene TRBJ2-1; 10 nucleotides match TRBD2. Per germline, CDR1 LNHNV and CDR2 YYDKDF (reference sequence). This CDR3 has 16 amino acids. With 0 bases clipped from V and 8 bases from J, the junction kept 7 bases outside the gene matches. CDR3 in DNA: TGTGCCACCAGCAGAGATCCCAGCGGGGGGGCGCATGAGCAGTTCTTC. Its protein product is CATSRDPSGGAHEQFF.

This clonotype occurred many times. V usage is TRBV4-1 and J usage is TRBJ1-5; D is uncertain. This CDR3 comprises 15 residues. Trimming stripped 0 bases from V and 2 bases from J, with 8 bases between. CDR1 is MGHRA, CDR2 YSYEKL, per germline. In DNA form, the CDR3 reads TGCGCCAGCAGCCAAGAGGGGAGCGGCAATCAGCCCCAGCATTTT. Protein product: CASSQEGSGNQPQHF.

This clonotype was seen only a few times. The chain carries TRBV7-8 and TRBJ2-6; 10 bases are shared with TRBD1. Germline V gives CDR1 SGHVS, CDR2 FQNEAQ. The length of the CDR3 is 17 residues. V lost 10 bases to trimming and J lost 2 bases; unmatched junction nucleotides: 11. Here the CDR3 DNA reads TGTGCCAATTCGCCCGGGACAGGGGTCCCTGGGGCCAACGTCCTGACTTTC. Its translation: CANSPGTGVPGANVLTF.

This chain uses TRBV7-9 with TRBJ1-6; D remains unclear. The germline CDR1 and CDR2 sequences are SEHNR and FQNEAQ (reference sequence). V lost 10 bases to trimming and J lost 14 bases, with 15 bases between them. The CDR3 loop spans 11 amino acids. Here the CDR3 reads CANTDFGALHF. The DNA of the CDR3 is TGTGCCAACACAGATTTTGGGGCCCTCCACTTT.

The table lists this clonotype with a few counts. The chain recombines TRBV20-1 with TRBJ2-7, with a weak D call TRBD2 (6 bases). The CDR3 has 13 amino acids. Germline CDR1 DFQATT, CDR2 SNEGSKA (reference sequence). V lost 3 bases and J lost 7, with 16 bases in between. The CDR3 nucleotides read TGCAGTGCTAGTATTAGCGGCCTCCTAGAGCAGTACTTC. Its translation: CSASISGLLEQYF.

The chain links TRBV4-2 to TRBJ1-2; 7 bases map to TRBD1. The CDR3 covers 15 residues. V lost 3 bases and J lost 6; bases outside the gene matches: 10. CDR1 is LGHNA, CDR2 YNFKEQ, per germline. The CDR3: CASSQVSGTEDGYTF. CDR3 sequence (DNA): TGTGCCAGCAGCCAGGTATCCGGGACAGAGGATGGCTACACCTTC.

This clonotype was seen a few times. The chain is built from TRBV5-1 and TRBJ2-5; D not certain. Germline V gene data show CDR1 as SGHRS and CDR2 as YFSETQ. Between the trimmed V and J ends, which lost 4 bases and 1 base, there was a span of 17 bases. The CDR3 is 16 amino acids. The CDR3 sequence is CASSPQPLAPQETQYF. The CDR3 bases are TGCGCCAGCAGCCCCCAGCCTCTGGCGCCCCAAGAGACCCAGTACTTC.

This clonotype came up a few times. V and J are TRBV12-3 or TRBV12-4 and TRBJ2-7, with D possibly being TRBD2 (7 bases). The CDR3 has 14 amino acids. Trimming left V 7 bases short and J 0 bases short, with 13 bases between. The CDR3 DNA reads TGTGCCAGCAAGGGGGGGGATAACTCCTACGAGCAGTACTTC. Its translation: CASKGGDNSYEQYF.

The rearrangement uses TRBV3-1 and TRBJ2-2; D unresolved. Germline V CDR1 and CDR2: LGHDT, YNNKEL (reference sequence). CDR3 length: 13 amino acids. V lost 10 bases to trimming and J lost 5 bases, with 14 bases between them. The CDR3 nucleotides read TGTGCCACCCATGGCCCGAGAACCGGGGAGCTGTTTTTT. Translated: CATHGPRTGELFF.

This rearrangement joins TRBV2 to TRBJ2-5; weak D call: TRBD1 (6 bases). CDR1 is SNHLY, CDR2 FYNNEI, per germline. V lost 0 bases to trimming and J lost 4 bases, with 15 bases between them. This CDR3 is built from 16 residues. This CDR3 reads CASSEATGHPIETQYF. CDR3 sequence (DNA): TGTGCCAGCAGTGAAGCGACGGGACACCCAATAGAGACCCAGTACTTC.

Many counts were recorded for this clonotype. The genes are TRBV20-1 and TRBJ1-1, with a possible D match to TRBD1 (6 bases). The ends were cut back, 5 bases at V and 0 bases at J, with 13 bases in the middle. The CDR3 contains 14 residues. Germline-derived CDR1 and CDR2 are DFQATT and SNEGSKA (reference sequence). This CDR3 reads CSAGGGGMNTEAFF. CDR3 coding DNA: TGCAGTGCTGGGGGGGGCGGGATGAACACTGAAGCTTTCTTT.

V and J are TRBV28 and TRBJ2-1; the match to TRBD1 covers 9 bases. Germline-derived CDR1 and CDR2 are MDHEN and SYDVKM. J lost 1 base, V lost 2 bases, and 6 bases had no gene match. This CDR3 contains 17 residues. The DNA of the CDR3 is TGTGCCAGCAGTTTAGTCCCGGGACAGGGTTCCTACAATGAGCAGTTCTTC. This translates into CASSLVPGQGSYNEQFF.

The CDR3 spells CASSFSGAGKTDTQYF. Written as DNA, the CDR3 is TGTGCCAGCAGTTTTTCTGGAGCGGGGAAAACAGATACGCAGTATTTT. The genes are TRBV28 and TRBJ2-3, with 7 bases that match TRBD2. V lost 3 bases to trimming and J lost 3 bases; unmatched junction nucleotides: 9. Per the germline V gene, CDR1 is MDHEN and CDR2 is SYDVKM. This CDR3 has 16 amino acids.

V and J are TRBV12-3 or TRBV12-4 and TRBJ1-1; D remains ambiguous. The CDR3 extends over 14 amino acids. Deletions cut 4 bases from V and 0 bases from J, with 9 bases between. The CDR3 region is CASSSDPLNTEAFF. CDR3 bases: TGTGCCAGCAGTTCTGACCCCTTGAACACTGAAGCTTTCTTT.

The rearrangement joins TRBV6-1 to TRBJ2-5, with TRBD2 matching 7 bases. Matching the DNA end better, TRBJ2-7 makes the J call doubtful. Germline V gene sequence: CDR1 MNHNS, CDR2 SASEGT. This CDR3 spans 13 amino acids. CDR3 nucleotide sequence: TGTGCCAGCCGGGAGGCAGCCTCCTACGAGCAGTACTTC. It translates to CASREAASYEQYF.

The V and J genes are TRBV6-2 or TRBV6-3 and TRBJ2-7; D tentatively fits TRBD1 or TRBD2 (5 bases each). V was clipped by 6 bases and J by 3 bases, with 12 bases between them. The CDR3 consists of 13 residues. The germline V gene has CDR1 MNHEY and CDR2 SVGEGT. DNA for the CDR3: TGTGCCAGCAGCAACTGGGGACGCTACGAGCAGTACTTC. It yields the protein CASSNWGRYEQYF.

Many counts were recorded for this clonotype. J is TRBJ2-2 and V is TRBV12-3 or TRBV12-4; no clear D. Trimming stripped 3 bases from V and 2 bases from J, with 4 bases between. CDR3 size: 13 residues. The chain's CDR3 is CASSFGNTGELFF. DNA of the CDR3: TGTGCCAGCAGTTTTGGTAACACCGGGGAGCTGTTTTTT.

This clonotype was counted a few times. The chain joins TRBV10-1 to TRBJ2-7; 7 bases are shared with TRBD1. The V and J ends lost 6 bases and 6 bases, in that order; junction bases with no gene match: 11. The CDR3 is 14 residues long. Germline V gene data show CDR1 as WNHNN and CDR2 as SYGVQD (reference sequence). CDR3: CASSASTGVGEQYF. The DNA for the CDR3 is TGCGCCAGCAGCGCGTCCACAGGGGTGGGCGAGCAGTACTTC.